Listed below are T cell receptor beta chains from one sample, sequenced in a study of OX40 agonist ivuxolimab in advanced cancers. Using immunoSEQ multiplex PCR, the repertoire was profiled, and TCRdb retains in-frame clones only, with some absent. The data show tens of thousands of clones, with roughly 87% seen just once and approximately 3% held by the top ten. Source: CD4+ or CD8+ T cells sorted from blood, taken in a trial of the OX40 agonist ivuxolimab. The origin of the receptors is an adult with an advanced solid tumor such as melanoma, head and neck, liver or kidney cancer. Both conserved end residues are part of each CDR3. D genes are given only for firm matches. The listing skips clone size in some rows; elsewhere it reads once, few, many or a size class.

d_gene	abundance	v_gene	j_gene	CDR3nt	CDR3aa
TRBD1	NA	TRBV4-1	TRBJ2-1	TGCGCCAGCAGCCAACCTCCCGGGACAGGGGGCGATGAGCAGTTCTTC	CASSQPPGTGGDEQFF
NA	NA	TRBV14	TRBJ2-7	TGTGCCAGCAGCCAATTATGGCTCTCCTACGAGCAGTACTTC	CASSQLWLSYEQYF
NA	NA	TRBV19	TRBJ2-4	TGTGCCAGTAGTATAGGCGGGTACCTAGCCAAAAACATTCAGTACTTC	CASSIGGYLAKNIQYF
NA	NA	TRBV18	TRBJ1-1	TGTGCCAGCTCACAACAACTTGAACGGAACACTGAAGCTTTCTTT	CASSQQLERNTEAFF
TRBD2	NA	TRBV2	TRBJ2-7	TGTGCCAGCATGCGGGAGTACGAGCAGTACTTC	CASMREYEQYF
NA	NA	TRBV19	TRBJ2-3	TGTGCCAGTAATAGGCCGGGGGCCACAGATACGCAGTATTTT	CASNRPGATDTQYF
NA	NA	TRBV4-2	TRBJ2-1	TGTGCCAGCAGCTACCCTAGCAATGAGCAGTTCTTC	CASSYPSNEQFF
NA	NA	TRBV4-3	TRBJ2-3	TGCGCCAGCAGCCAAGGTAATCCGGGCGCAGATACGCAGTATTTT	CASSQGNPGADTQYF
TRBD1	NA	TRBV7-2	TRBJ2-5	TGTGCCAGCAGCACCTTACAGGGGGCGGGAGAGACCCAGTACTTC	CASSTLQGAGETQYF
NA	NA	TRBV7-9	TRBJ2-1	TGTGCCAGCAGCTTATTCTCTAATGAGCAGTTCTTC	CASSLFSNEQFF
TRBD2	few	TRBV4-1	TRBJ2-1	TGCGCCAGCAGCCGCCAACTTTTAGGGAGGGACAATGAGCAGTTCTTC	CASSRQLLGRDNEQFF
NA	NA	TRBV27	TRBJ1-5	TGTGCCAGCAGTTTCGGGTCAGGGAATCAGCCCCAGCATTTT	CASSFGSGNQPQHF
NA	once	TRBV18	TRBJ1-2	TGTGCCAGCTCAAGGGGGGAAGGCTATGGCTACACCTTC	CASSRGEGYGYTF
NA	NA	TRBV6-5	TRBJ2-2	TGTGCCAGCAGTCCGATGACAGCGAACACCGGGGAGCTGTTTTTT	CASSPMTANTGELFF
NA	NA	TRBV6-1	TRBJ1-2	TGTGCCAGCAGGACCCGGACCGACTATGGCTACACCTTC	CASRTRTDYGYTF
NA	NA	TRBV4-3	TRBJ2-1	TGCGCCAGCAGCCAAGATTTGAATTCCTACAATGAGCAGTTCTTC	CASSQDLNSYNEQFF
NA	NA	TRBV30	TRBJ2-1	TGTGCCTCCACAATAGGGTCCTACAATGAGCAGTTCTTC	CASTIGSYNEQFF
NA	NA	TRBV5-5	TRBJ2-2	TGTGCCAGCAGCTTTCTGCCCACCGGGGAGCTGTTTTTT	CASSFLPTGELFF